This passage covers 10 T cell receptor beta chains from one sample sequenced in a study of Graves' ophthalmopathy and Graves' hyperthyroidism. Using RNA transcripts, the TCR beta CDR3 regions were amplified. A first-round RT-PCR used HTBI primers, followed by a second-round multiplex PCR. TCRdb processed the multiplex PCR reads anew with MiXCR; each CDR3 protein has one entry. The table lists 200,000 to 300,000 distinct CDR3 sequences, around 50% of them singletons, with 40% to 55% in the top ten. The sample was peripheral blood. These receptors all come from an adult man with Graves' ophthalmopathy.

This sequence joins TRBV10-2 and TRBJ2-3; a weak D match, TRBD2 (5 bases). Germline CDR1 WSHSY, CDR2 SAAADI. Trimming shortened V by 6 bases and J by 1 base, and 5 bases separated the two germline ends. The CDR3 has 12 residues. CDR3 bases: TGCGCCAGCAGGGAGGGCACAGATACGCAGTATTTT. Residues: CASREGTDTQYF.

The chain has TRBV19 and TRBJ1-2; no clear D. The CDR3 length is 16 residues. V lost 5 bases and J lost 2, with 18 bases in between. Germline V gene lookup returns CDR1 LNHDA and CDR2 SQIVND (reference sequence). Here the CDR3 DNA reads TGTGCCAGTAGTCCGGGGTCCTTGGCACCAAACTATGGCTACACCTTC. Protein product: CASSPGSLAPNYGYTF.

The chain combines TRBV7-4 with TRBJ2-5, with TRBD2 matching over 9 bases. Trimming took 5 bases from V and 5 from J; bases not matched to a gene: 15. This CDR3 is built from 17 residues. CDR1 and CDR2 from the germline V gene are SGHVT and SQSDAQ. Written as DNA, the CDR3 is TGTGCCAGCAGCCCCCCGTGGTTCAGCGGGGGGAGGGAGACCCAGTACTTC. As protein: CASSPPWFSGGRETQYF. The variable domain in full, with the rest retrieved from reference TRBV7-4 and TRBJ2-5, is GAGVSQSPRYKVAKRGRDVALRCDSISGHVTLYWYRQTLGQGSEVLTYSQSDAQRDKSGRPSGRFSAERPERSVSTLKIQRTEQGDSAVYLCASSPPWFSGGRETQYFGPGTRLLVL.

There are a few counts of this clonotype. The chain uses TRBV29-1 and TRBJ1-2, with 7 bases that match TRBD1. V lost 4 bases to trimming and J lost 2 bases; unmatched junction nucleotides: 4. The germline V gene has CDR1 SQVTM and CDR2 ANQGSEA. The CDR3 runs to 13 residues. CDR3 DNA: TGCAGCGTTGCAGGGGGAGACAACTATGGCTACACCTTC. This translates into CSVAGGDNYGYTF.

V and J are TRBV19 and TRBJ2-5; perhaps TRBD2 as D (6 bases). CDR3 size: 11 residues. Germline loops: CDR1 LNHDA, CDR2 SQIVND (reference sequence). Deletions cut 7 bases from V and 10 bases from J, with 13 bases between. The CDR3 bases are TGTGCCAGTAAAGGGTGGAGGGACCAGTACTTC. As protein: CASKGWRDQYF.

This chain uses TRBV18 with TRBJ2-5; 7 bases fit TRBD1. Germline CDR1 is KGHSH and CDR2 is LQKENI. The V gene end was trimmed by 6 bases and the J gene end by 0 bases; junction bases not matched to a gene: 7. The CDR3 has 15 residues. CDR3 DNA sequence: TGTGCCAGCTCCCGGGGACAGCTCAACCAAGAGACCCAGTACTTC. Protein product: CASSRGQLNQETQYF.

This clonotype was detected once. The J gene is TRBJ1-2, the V gene TRBV5-4, with D maybe TRBD1 (6 bases). Germline V gene sequence: CDR1 SGHNT, CDR2 YYREEE (reference sequence). CDR3 size: 16 residues. V was pared by 0 bases and J by 4 bases, with 16 bases between. The CDR3 loop reads CASSLDPQGTTYGYTF. The CDR3, as DNA: TGTGCCAGCAGCTTGGATCCGCAGGGGACTACCTATGGCTACACCTTC.

This clonotype was seen more than once but under ten times. The V call is TRBV6-6, the J call TRBJ1-1, with a tentative D call TRBD1 (5 bases). The length of the CDR3 is 16 residues. Germline CDR1 reads MNHNY; CDR2 reads SVGAGI (reference sequence). V lost 5 bases to trimming and J lost 4 bases, with 20 bases between them. The CDR3: CASSGYYLGGTTEAFF. CDR3 nucleotide sequence: TGTGCCAGCAGTGGATATTATCTGGGCGGGACCACTGAAGCTTTCTTT.

This chain links TRBV11-2 with TRBJ2-7; D unresolved. Looked up from germline, CDR1 is SGHAT and CDR2 is FQNNGV. This CDR3 contains 15 residues. The V and J ends lost 1 base and 6 bases respectively, with 16 bases between them. The CDR3 protein is CASSLGFQASSEQYF. Written as DNA, the CDR3 is TGTGCCAGCAGCTTAGGTTTTCAGGCATCCAGCGAGCAGTACTTC.

The J gene is TRBJ2-7, the V gene TRBV6-1; TRBD1 matches at 7 bases. This CDR3 has 14 amino acids. The junction had 8 bases not matched to a gene; V was cut back by 7 bases and J by 2 bases. Germline V gene data show CDR1 as MNHNS and CDR2 as SASEGT. CDR3 sequence reads: CASIFGQGAYEQYF. In DNA, the CDR3 is TGTGCCAGCATTTTTGGGCAGGGGGCCTACGAGCAGTACTTC.